Below are 27 T cell receptor beta chains sequenced from a single sample in a study of human T cells and chemical hapten exposure. Each CDR3 protein is one row after TCRdb ran MiXCR on the RACE reads. The sample shows around 44,000 distinct CDR3 sequences, approximately 3.6% of them seen only once. Time point here: patch test 1, 2 weeks after DPC sensitization. Treatment given: therapeutic diphenylcyclopropenone sensitization with weekly scalp DPC. Unfractionated whole blood served as the source for total RNA extraction. The sequencing used whole blood, collected in connection with sensitization to the hapten diphenylcyclopropenone (DPC). The receptors come from a man aged 50 or older with alopecia areata. Some clones in this sample may be carry-over from other donors' samples.

This clonotype was picked up many times. V is TRBV11-2 and J is TRBJ2-3; a possible D gene is TRBD1 (6 bases). V was pared by 3 bases and J by 6 bases, with 19 bases between. CDR1 SGHAT and CDR2 FQNNGV come from the germline V gene. CDR3 length: 16 amino acids. The CDR3 region is CASSFLRGRTVDTQYF. CDR3 bases: TGTGCCAGCAGCTTCCTTAGGGGGAGAACGGTCGATACGCAGTATTTT.

There are many counts of this clonotype. The chain links TRBV12-3 or TRBV12-4 to TRBJ1-1; no definite D call. This CDR3 has 14 residues. V lost 6 bases and J lost 2, with 13 bases in between. CDR3 protein: CASSRNLPNTEAFF. The CDR3 DNA sequence: TGTGCCAGCAGCCGGAATCTCCCAAACACTGAAGCTTTCTTT.

This clonotype was seen ten or more times. The V gene is TRBV20-1, the J gene TRBJ2-7; D is unresolved. The V end lost 4 bases, the J end lost 5 bases, and 21 bases lay between the germline ends. CDR3 size: 15 residues. Germline V CDR1 and CDR2: DFQATT, SNEGSKA (reference sequence). The DNA of the CDR3 is TGCAGTGCTACCTCTCCCAGCCGCGTAGTCCACGAGCAGTACTTC. Residues: CSATSPSRVVHEQYF.

The sample holds many counts of this clonotype. This rearrangement joins TRBV7-2 to TRBJ2-3; no clear D. The CDR3 runs to 14 residues. The V end lost 5 bases, the J end lost 2 bases, and 11 bases lay between the germline ends. Germline-derived CDR1 and CDR2 are SGHTA and FQGNSA. DNA of the CDR3: TGTGCCAGCAGCAACCGGGCCCTCACAGATACGCAGTATTTT. It translates to CASSNRALTDTQYF.

This clonotype was recorded at least ten times. The chain combines TRBV7-6 with TRBJ2-5; a weak D match, TRBD2 (5 bases). V lost 5 bases and J 5 bases, leaving 12 bases between the germline ends. The germline gives CDR1 SGHVS, CDR2 FNYEAQ. This CDR3 has 13 amino acids. The CDR3 loop is CASSPRGLETQYF. The CDR3, as DNA: TGTGCCAGCAGCCCACGGGGTTTGGAGACCCAGTACTTC.

This clonotype was counted at least ten times. V and J are TRBV24-1 and TRBJ2-2; 7 bases fit TRBD2. The V gene's germline CDR1 is KGHDR and CDR2 SFDVKD. CDR3 length: 15 residues. V was clipped by 4 bases and J by 4 bases; unmatched bases: 5. The chain's CDR3 is CATSEAGRGTGELFF. The CDR3, as DNA: TGTGCCACCAGTGAAGCGGGACGGGGCACCGGGGAGCTGTTTTTT.

This clonotype was seen at least ten times. V and J are TRBV3-1 and TRBJ1-1, with D unresolved. Germline V CDR1 and CDR2: LGHDT, YNNKEL (reference sequence). The CDR3 length is 12 residues. Trimming shortened V by 2 bases and J by 7 bases, and 8 bases separated the two germline ends. The CDR3 loop reads CASSQYLGEAFF. Written as DNA, the CDR3 is TGTGCCAGCAGCCAATATTTGGGTGAAGCTTTCTTT.

This clonotype was observed many times. This chain connects TRBV12-3 or TRBV12-4 to TRBJ2-4, with 11 bases lining up with TRBD1. The J segment lost 8 bases and the V segment lost 3 bases, leaving 0 bases of the junction unmatched. This CDR3 contains 13 residues. CDR3 sequence: CASSLGQGDIQYF. The CDR3 nucleotides are TGTGCCAGCAGTTTGGGACAGGGGGACATTCAGTACTTC.

This clonotype was seen repeatedly, ten times or more. V usage is TRBV30 and J usage is TRBJ1-3, with D hard to call. The CDR3 extends over 13 amino acids. Germline CDR1 is GTSNPN and CDR2 is SVGIG (reference sequence). Trimming left V 2 bases short and J 0 bases short, with 5 bases between. For the CDR3, the DNA is TGTGCCTGGAGTCCCTTCTCTGGAAACACCATATATTTT. Protein product: CAWSPFSGNTIYF.

This clonotype has at least ten counts. V usage is TRBV6-2 or TRBV6-3 and J usage is TRBJ2-1; D is unclear. This CDR3 is 11 amino acids long. The ends were cut back, 6 bases at V and 7 bases at J, with 7 bases in the middle. Germline CDR1 is MNHEY and CDR2 is SVGEGT. This CDR3 reads CASSLLNEQFF. The CDR3, as DNA: TGTGCCAGCAGCCTCCTTAATGAGCAGTTCTTC.

This clonotype was seen ten or more times. The V call is TRBV10-1, the J call TRBJ2-5; 7 bases match TRBD1. The CDR3 loop spans 13 amino acids. Trimming took 7 bases from V and 4 from J; bases not matched to a gene: 6. In germline, CDR1 is WNHNN, CDR2 SYGVQD (reference sequence). The chain's CDR3 is CASNDRVGETQYF. The DNA of the CDR3 is TGCGCCAGCAATGACAGGGTCGGAGAGACCCAGTACTTC.

The table lists this clonotype with many counts. V gene TRBV6-6 combines with J gene TRBJ2-5; D may be TRBD2 (5 bases). V lost 0 bases and J 4 bases, leaving 12 bases between the germline ends. The length of the CDR3 is 15 residues. Germline V lookup: CDR1 MNHNY, CDR2 SVGAGI (reference sequence). CDR3 amino acids: CASSYSREGGETQYF. CDR3 sequence (DNA): TGTGCCAGCAGTTACTCTAGAGAAGGAGGAGAGACCCAGTACTTC.

At least ten counts were recorded for this clonotype. The rearrangement uses TRBV15 and TRBJ1-5; D gene unclear. V was cut by 4 bases and J by 7 bases, with 11 bases left in between. Looked up from germline, CDR1 is LNHNV and CDR2 is YYDKDF (reference sequence). This CDR3 is built from 13 residues. CDR3 sequence (DNA): TGTGCCACCAGCACCATTGGTGGGCAGCCCCAGCATTTT. This gives the protein CATSTIGGQPQHF.

This clonotype was recorded at least ten times. The chain links TRBV27 to TRBJ2-7; 10 bases are shared with TRBD1. Trimming cost V 6 bases and J 9 bases; bases outside gene matches: 8. Germline V gives CDR1 MNHEY, CDR2 SMNVEV (reference sequence). CDR3 length equals 13 residues. The CDR3 loop reads CASRSTGGLRQYF. In DNA form, the CDR3 reads TGTGCCAGCAGGTCGACAGGGGGCTTGAGGCAGTACTTC.

This clonotype was counted at least ten times. The V gene is TRBV4-3, the J gene TRBJ2-2; D not certain. The CDR3 runs to 13 residues. Trimming stripped 3 bases from V and 5 bases from J, with 7 bases between. Germline CDR1 and CDR2: LGHNA and YSLEER. CDR3 residues: CASSQIQTGELFF. Written as DNA, the CDR3 is TGCGCCAGCAGCCAGATTCAAACCGGGGAGCTGTTTTTT.

This clonotype appeared many times. The rearrangement links TRBV24-1 to TRBJ2-3, with 8 bases lining up with TRBD2. Germline V gene sequence: CDR1 KGHDR, CDR2 SFDVKD. This CDR3 comprises 17 residues. With 3 bases clipped from V and 5 bases from J, the junction kept 12 bases outside the gene matches. The CDR3 DNA reads TGTGCCACCAGTGATATGGGACTAGACACGAGTATAGATACGCAGTATTTT. Its translation: CATSDMGLDTSIDTQYF.

This clonotype was recorded many times. J is TRBJ1-2 and V is TRBV7-9, with 9 bases matching TRBD1. This CDR3 has 15 residues. Germline V lookup: CDR1 SEHNR, CDR2 FQNEAQ (reference sequence). V was clipped by 5 bases and J by 3 bases; unmatched bases: 7. The CDR3 reads CASSPWDRDDYGYTF. Here the CDR3 DNA reads TGTGCCAGCAGCCCATGGGACAGGGATGACTATGGCTACACCTTC.

This clonotype was observed many times. This rearrangement joins TRBV5-1 to TRBJ2-2; D is uncertain. CDR1 is SGHRS and CDR2 is YFSETQ in the germline V gene. CDR3 length: 15 amino acids. V was clipped by 1 base and J by 3 bases, with 10 bases between them. The chain's CDR3 is CASSLRLGDTGELFF. The CDR3 DNA follows: TGCGCCAGCAGCTTGAGGCTGGGCGACACCGGGGAGCTGTTTTTT. The complete variable domain, with remaining parts taken from reference TRBV5-1 and TRBJ2-2, reads KAGVTQTPRYLIKTRGQQVTLSCSPISGHRSVSWYQQTPGQGLQFLFEYFSETQRNKGNFPGRFSGRQFSNSRSEMNVSTLELGDSALYLCASSLRLGDTGELFFGEGSRLTVL.

The gene calls are TRBV10-3 and TRBJ2-3; 9 positions match TRBD2. V lost 11 bases, J lost 3 bases, and 15 bases stayed unmatched. The CDR3 consists of 16 residues. The V gene's germline CDR1 is ENHRY and CDR2 SYGVKD. The CDR3 bases are TGTGCCCCGGAGGGAGAGCGGGAGGCCTATACAGATACGCAGTATTTT. This sequence encodes CAPEGEREAYTDTQYF.

This clonotype was observed a few times. The CDR3 is CASSPFRDTQYF. In DNA, the CDR3 is TGTGCCAGCAGTCCGTTTCGAGATACGCAGTATTTT. V is TRBV28 and J is TRBJ2-3, with D unclear. This CDR3 spans 12 amino acids. Germline V gene sequence: CDR1 MDHEN, CDR2 SYDVKM. V shed 5 bases and J shed 5 bases, with 8 bases lying between them.

V gene TRBV12-3 or TRBV12-4 combines with J gene TRBJ1-3; 7 bases are a match to TRBD1. Trimming cost V 10 bases and J 9 bases; bases outside gene matches: 9. The CDR3 sequence is 12 residues long. The DNA for the CDR3 is TGTGCCACCCTACTGACAGGGATCACCATATATTTT. Amino acid sequence: CATLLTGITIYF.

This clonotype was counted once. The rearrangement links TRBV29-1 to TRBJ1-4, with TRBD1 matching over 11 bases. V dropped 6 bases and J dropped 4; count of bases not matched to a gene: 7. This CDR3 contains 15 residues. Per the germline V gene, CDR1 is SQVTM and CDR2 is ANQGSEA. CDR3 sequence (DNA): TGCAGCGTCGGGGACAGGGGGACAAATAATGAAAAACTGTTTTTT. Protein sequence: CSVGDRGTNNEKLFF.

The table lists this clonotype with many counts. The chain joins TRBV5-1 to TRBJ1-2; D not resolved. CDR3 length equals 13 residues. The V gene lost 5 bases and the J gene lost 2 bases, with 10 bases spanning the gap. Germline V lookup: CDR1 SGHRS, CDR2 YFSETQ. The CDR3 here is CASRSTANYGYTF. The CDR3 DNA reads TGCGCCAGCAGGAGTACAGCAAACTATGGCTACACCTTC.

This clonotype was seen ten or more times. The rearrangement joins TRBV4-2 to TRBJ2-5; TRBD2 matches 10 bases. Trimming took 0 bases from V and 5 from J; bases not matched to a gene: 9. The CDR3 covers 17 residues. The germline V gene has CDR1 LGHNA and CDR2 YNFKEQ. CDR3 region: CASSQDGPSGRGETQYF. For the CDR3, the DNA is TGTGCCAGCAGCCAAGATGGGCCTAGCGGGAGAGGGGAGACCCAGTACTTC.

This clonotype was counted ten times or more. V usage is TRBV2 and J usage is TRBJ2-5; D gene unclear. Germline V gives CDR1 SNHLY, CDR2 FYNNEI. This CDR3 spans 11 amino acids. The germline V and J ends were trimmed by 7 bases and 4 bases, with 7 bases remaining between them. Written as DNA, the CDR3 is TGTGCCAGCAAGTACGGAGAGACCCAGTACTTC. Its protein is CASKYGETQYF.

There are many counts of this clonotype. This chain links TRBV24-1 with TRBJ2-1; 11 bases agree with TRBD1. CDR1 KGHDR and CDR2 SFDVKD come from the germline V gene. Trimming cost V 4 bases and J 9 bases; bases outside gene matches: 4. The CDR3 loop spans 14 amino acids. The CDR3: CATSEGTGGFEQFF. The CDR3 region has the DNA TGTGCCACCAGTGAAGGGACAGGGGGGTTTGAGCAGTTCTTC.

This clonotype was counted at least ten times. CDR3 protein: CASGSEFSTDTQYF. The CDR3 DNA sequence: TGTGCTAGTGGTTCCGAGTTCAGCACAGATACGCAGTATTTT. The chain couples TRBV12-5 to TRBJ2-3; D remains ambiguous. V lost 4 bases, J lost 0 bases, and 8 bases lay in between. CDR3 length equals 14 residues. The germline gives CDR1 LGHNT, CDR2 FRNRAP.